Listed below are T cell receptor beta chains from one sample, sequenced in a study of technical replicates of blood from several donors. This table comes from immunoSEQ multiplex PCR, and its TCRdb copy is limited to in-frame clones, with some not included. Of 50,000 to 70,000 clones in the sample, less than 95% were seen once. Specimen: PBMCs. These receptors were taken from a human donor in good health. Some clones in this sample may be carry-over from other donors' samples. Each CDR3 is given with its conserved first and last residue. The order of the fields is J gene, clone size, V gene, CDR3 protein. Expanded clones get a size class; other rows say once, few or many, or leave the size out.

TRBJ2-5	.	TRBV9	CASSETGDGLETQYF
TRBJ1-4	once	TRBV19	CASSMVGQGIEKLFF
TRBJ1-2	.	TRBV5-1	CASSFSPGQYGYTF
TRBJ2-2	.	TRBV4-3	CASSQEPEIGGELFF
TRBJ2-5	.	TRBV7-9	CASTGGETQYF
TRBJ2-2	.	TRBV30	CAWGKGHFNTGELFF
TRBJ2-2	.	TRBV7-6	CASSPDRYTGELFF
TRBJ1-1	.	TRBV5-6	CASSQGEGHWNTEAFF
TRBJ2-1	.	TRBV7-2	CASSPNSFNEQFF
TRBJ1-4	.	TRBV5-1	CASSWDGGGTNEKLFF
TRBJ1-1	once	TRBV5-6	CASSLGHVNTEAFF
TRBJ2-1	.	TRBV9	CASSLRLAGVYEQFF
TRBJ1-1	.	TRBV4-1	CASTLGRNTEAFF
TRBJ2-1	once	TRBV15	CATSRGTSGGSSYNEQFF
TRBJ2-7	once	TRBV10-3	CASGQGGTYEQYF
TRBJ1-1	.	TRBV7-7	CASSAYQGANTEAFF
TRBJ1-1	.	TRBV7-2	CASTAERGRTEAFF
TRBJ2-1	.	TRBV15	CATSRGGPGNEQFF
TRBJ2-3	.	TRBV5-4	CASSLAGGPGDTQYF
TRBJ2-1	.	TRBV30	CAWSPPGLVNEQFF
TRBJ2-3	.	TRBV25-1	CASSVGTGAADTQYF
TRBJ2-3	.	TRBV7-3	CASSFTRPGLAGAGDTQYF
TRBJ2-3	.	TRBV9	CASSVGAGGGGDTQYF
TRBJ1-2	.	TRBV7-9	CASSLRQGISGGYTF
TRBJ1-2	.	TRBV7-2	CASSLMGAGTATQGYTF
TRBJ2-7	.	TRBV7-2	CASNNPGGEQYF
TRBJ2-2	.	TRBV6-4	CASSDSEGGELFF
TRBJ1-2	.	TRBV7-2	CASSLTAGDYGYTF
TRBJ1-2	.	TRBV30	CAWRGGDGYTF
TRBJ2-2	.	TRBV11-1	CASSQTGRFTGELFF
TRBJ2-4	.	TRBV4-2	CASSQDRTARSPKNIQYF
TRBJ1-2	.	TRBV7-2	CASSPARGRGYTF
TRBJ2-5	.	TRBV7-2	CASSLALAGVGETQYF
TRBJ2-1	.	TRBV19	CASSWGGTGTINEQFF
TRBJ2-7	.	TRBV7-2	CASSLGGPHTGEQYF
TRBJ1-4	.	TRBV7-2	CASSYGIGKLFF
TRBJ2-5	once	TRBV9	CASSVGVAGGQETQYF
TRBJ2-7	.	TRBV4-3	CASSQDLVGSGAYEQYF
TRBJ2-5	.	TRBV4-3	CASSQAERGGQETQYF
TRBJ2-5	.	TRBV4-2	CASSQDLAGGETQYF
TRBJ2-5	once	TRBV7-3	CASSRGGLAGTETQYF
TRBJ1-2	.	TRBV2	CASSPTGNDGYTF
TRBJ2-3	.	TRBV12-5	CASGLVTSGSWDTQYF
TRBJ2-6	.	TRBV5-4	CASSSGSSGANVLTF
TRBJ2-5	.	TRBV5-1	CASSLGLAVETQYF
TRBJ2-3	.	TRBV7-2	CASSLGAGFSTDTQYF
TRBJ1-2	.	TRBV6-4	CASSESAGADYGYTF
TRBJ2-5	.	TRBV2	CASSDAGGTRGETQYF
TRBJ1-4	.	TRBV14	CASSQDRSRGEKLFF
TRBJ1-5	.	TRBV16	CASSQSGQGIQPQHF